This T cell receptor beta chain was captured by sequencing in a study of control samples from healthy donors and cancer patients. This CDR3 region has 17 residues. The V gene lost 7 bases and the J gene lost 6 bases, with 25 bases spanning the gap. From germline, CDR1 is SGHAT and CDR2 FQNNGV. Some clones are missing from TCRdb's copy, which holds only in-frame ones; the method was immunoSEQ multiplex PCR. The table lists 55,000 to 80,000 clones, about nine tenths of them singletons, with approximately 5% in the top ten. This chain links TRBV11-2 with TRBJ2-1, with D tentatively TRBD2 (6 bases). The sequence was obtained from a man in his sixties with colorectal cancer. Sequenced input: PBMCs. CDR3 amino acids: CASTPLPGDGWGNEQFF. The DNA for the CDR3 is TGTGCCAGCACCCCTTTGCCGGGGGATGGCTGGGGCAATGAGCAGTTCTTC.